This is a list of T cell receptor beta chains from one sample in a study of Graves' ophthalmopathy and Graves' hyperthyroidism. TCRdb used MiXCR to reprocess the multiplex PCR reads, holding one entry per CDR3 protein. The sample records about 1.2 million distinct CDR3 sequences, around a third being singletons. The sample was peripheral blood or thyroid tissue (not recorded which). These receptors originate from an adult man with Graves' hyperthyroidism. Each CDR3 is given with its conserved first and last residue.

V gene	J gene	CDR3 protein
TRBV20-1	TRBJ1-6	CSARDEGRGTPYNSPLHF
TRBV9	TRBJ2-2	CASSVGVGADYGELFF
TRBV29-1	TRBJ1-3	CSVTGISGNTIYF
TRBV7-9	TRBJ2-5	CASSQRTGTGQPQYF
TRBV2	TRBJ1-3	CASREMGREGNTIYF
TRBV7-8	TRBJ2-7	CASSLGAFGRAYEQYF
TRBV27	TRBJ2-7	CASRTAGGGTYEQYF
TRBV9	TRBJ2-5	CASSPWTGEETQYF
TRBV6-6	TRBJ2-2	CASSWGGMNTGELFF
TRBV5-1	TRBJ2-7	CASRSPGQGAEQYF
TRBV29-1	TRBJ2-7	CSVENPGEQYF
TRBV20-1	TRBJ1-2	CSARGYRVVYGYTF
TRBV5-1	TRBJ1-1	CASSLMTDTEAFF
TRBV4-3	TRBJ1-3	CASSQTGAVGNTIYF
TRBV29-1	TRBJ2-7	CSVGIGHYEQYF
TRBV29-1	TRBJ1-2	CSVADTNYGYTF
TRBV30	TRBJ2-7	CAWSVVAGPYEQYF
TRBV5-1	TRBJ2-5	CASSRDSSQETQYF
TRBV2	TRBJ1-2	CASSERVSYGYTF
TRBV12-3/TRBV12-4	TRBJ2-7	CASSCDRKTSGSYEQYF
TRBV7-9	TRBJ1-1	CARGRNGEAFF
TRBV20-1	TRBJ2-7	CSASVGTGNEQYF
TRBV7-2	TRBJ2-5	CASTLNTETQYF
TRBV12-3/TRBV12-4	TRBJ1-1	CASRRAVNTEAFF
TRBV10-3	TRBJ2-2	CAISDHRSLSGELFF